This T cell receptor (beta chain) was captured by sequencing in a study of blood T cell repertoires in COVID-19. Study in general: Sources were T cells, B-cell-depleted T cells, or PBMCs; the material itself was cDNA or gDNA.

Per the authors' pipeline: The authors estimated nucleated cell counts from reference gene primer amplification. Only in-frame clones appear in the TCRdb table, and some are missing; sequencing was by immunoSEQ multiplex PCR. That table gives V, J and clone size, and the DNA gave D and trimming. The table has about 270,000 clones, approximately 90% seen once. Contact with a PCR-confirmed or clinician-diagnosed COVID-19 case occurred within 2 weeks of entry. This CDR3 spans 15 amino acids. V shed 8 bases and J 8 bases; nucleotides not matched to a gene: 11. Germline V gene lookup returns CDR1 SNHLY and CDR2 FYNNEI.

The receptor was derived from a middle-aged man who had been exposed to COVID-19. The chain has TRBV2 and TRBJ2-2; 10 bases are a match to TRBD2. Sequencing input: PBMCs or T cells enriched from blood (not recorded which). The CDR3: CASSGLAESVGELFF. The DNA for the CDR3 is TGTGCCAGCTCAGGACTAGCGGAAAGCGTGGGGGAGCTGTTTTTT.